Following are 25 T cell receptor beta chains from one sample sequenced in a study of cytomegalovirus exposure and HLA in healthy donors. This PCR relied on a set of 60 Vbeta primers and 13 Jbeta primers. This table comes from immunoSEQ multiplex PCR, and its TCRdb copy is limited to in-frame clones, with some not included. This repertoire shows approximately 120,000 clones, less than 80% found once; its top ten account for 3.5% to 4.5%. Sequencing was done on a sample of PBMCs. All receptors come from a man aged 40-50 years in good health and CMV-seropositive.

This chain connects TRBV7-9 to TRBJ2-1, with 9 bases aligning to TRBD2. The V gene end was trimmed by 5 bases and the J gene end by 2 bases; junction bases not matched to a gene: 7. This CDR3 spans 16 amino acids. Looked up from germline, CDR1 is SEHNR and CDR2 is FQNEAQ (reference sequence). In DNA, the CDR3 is TGTGCCAGCAGCCCTGAGACTAGCGGTACCTACAATGAGCAGTTCTTC. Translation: CASSPETSGTYNEQFF.

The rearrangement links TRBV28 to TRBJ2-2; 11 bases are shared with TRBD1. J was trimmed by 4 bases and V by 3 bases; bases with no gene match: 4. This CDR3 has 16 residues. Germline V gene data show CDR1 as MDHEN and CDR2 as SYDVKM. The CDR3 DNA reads TGTGCCAGCAGTTTCGTAGGGACAGGGGGCACCGGGGAGCTGTTTTTT. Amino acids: CASSFVGTGGTGELFF.

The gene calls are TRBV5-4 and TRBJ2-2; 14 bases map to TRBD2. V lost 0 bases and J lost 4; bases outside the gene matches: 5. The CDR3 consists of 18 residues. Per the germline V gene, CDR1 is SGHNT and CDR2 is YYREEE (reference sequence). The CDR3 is CASSLGLAGGLSTGELFF. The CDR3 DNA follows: TGTGCCAGCAGCTTGGGACTAGCGGGGGGGCTAAGCACCGGGGAGCTGTTTTTT. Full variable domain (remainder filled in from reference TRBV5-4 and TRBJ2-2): ETGVTQSPTHLIKTRGQQVTLRCSSQSGHNTVSWYQQALGQGPQFIFQYYREEENGRGNFPPRFSGLQFPNYSSELNVNALELDDSALYLCASSLGLAGGLSTGELFFGEGSRLTVL.

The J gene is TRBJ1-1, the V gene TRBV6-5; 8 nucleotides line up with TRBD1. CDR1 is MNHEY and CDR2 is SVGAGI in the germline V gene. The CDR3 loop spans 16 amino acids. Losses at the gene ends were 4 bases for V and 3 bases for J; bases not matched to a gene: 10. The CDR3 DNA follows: TGTGCCAGCAGTTCATTACCGGACAGGGTCGACACTGAAGCTTTCTTT. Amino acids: CASSSLPDRVDTEAFF.

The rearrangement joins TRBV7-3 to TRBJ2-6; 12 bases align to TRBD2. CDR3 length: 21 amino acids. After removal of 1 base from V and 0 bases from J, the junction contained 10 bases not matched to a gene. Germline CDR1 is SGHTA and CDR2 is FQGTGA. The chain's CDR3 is CASSLIPLGLAGSSGANVLTF. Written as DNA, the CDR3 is TGTGCCAGCAGCTTAATACCTCTGGGACTAGCGGGTTCCTCTGGGGCCAACGTCCTGACTTTC.

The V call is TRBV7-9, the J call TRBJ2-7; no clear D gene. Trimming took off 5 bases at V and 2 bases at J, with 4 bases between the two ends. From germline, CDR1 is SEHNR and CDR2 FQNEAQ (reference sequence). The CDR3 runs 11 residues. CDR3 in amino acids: CASSRAYEQYF. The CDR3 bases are TGTGCCAGCAGCCGGGCCTACGAGCAGTACTTC.

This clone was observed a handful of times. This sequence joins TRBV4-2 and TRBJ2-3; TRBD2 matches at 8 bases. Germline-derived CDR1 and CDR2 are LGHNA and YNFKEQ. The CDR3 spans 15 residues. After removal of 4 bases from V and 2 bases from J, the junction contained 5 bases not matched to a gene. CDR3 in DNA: TGTGCCAGCAGCCGGGGCGGGGGGTTCACAGATACGCAGTATTTT. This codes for CASSRGGGFTDTQYF.

The CDR3: CASRSRLGLADYEQYF. The CDR3 bases are TGTGCCAGCAGATCCCGACTTGGACTAGCGGATTACGAGCAGTACTTC. J is TRBJ2-7 and V is TRBV6-6; 10 bases align to TRBD2. V lost 6 bases, J lost 4 bases, and 12 bases stayed unmatched. Germline V gives CDR1 MNHNY, CDR2 SVGAGI (reference sequence). CDR3 length: 16 residues.

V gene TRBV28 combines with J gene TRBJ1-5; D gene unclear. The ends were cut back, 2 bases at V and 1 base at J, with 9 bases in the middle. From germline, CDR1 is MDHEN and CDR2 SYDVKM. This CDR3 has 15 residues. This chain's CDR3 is CASSLGGQSNQPQHF. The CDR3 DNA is TGTGCCAGCAGTTTAGGTGGGCAGAGCAATCAGCCCCAGCATTTT.

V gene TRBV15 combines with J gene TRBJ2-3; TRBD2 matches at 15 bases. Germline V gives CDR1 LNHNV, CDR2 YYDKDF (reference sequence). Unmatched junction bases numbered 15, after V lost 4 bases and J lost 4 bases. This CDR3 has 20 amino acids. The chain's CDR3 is CATSIPPGLAGGSRADTQYF. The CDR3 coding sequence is TGTGCCACCAGCATACCCCCGGGACTAGCGGGAGGCTCGCGGGCAGATACGCAGTATTTT.

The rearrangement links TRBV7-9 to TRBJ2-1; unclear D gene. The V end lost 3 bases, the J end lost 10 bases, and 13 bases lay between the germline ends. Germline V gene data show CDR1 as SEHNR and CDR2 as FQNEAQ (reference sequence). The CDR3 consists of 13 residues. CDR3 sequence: CASSFGDVKEQFF. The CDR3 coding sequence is TGTGCCAGCAGCTTCGGAGATGTCAAAGAGCAGTTCTTC.

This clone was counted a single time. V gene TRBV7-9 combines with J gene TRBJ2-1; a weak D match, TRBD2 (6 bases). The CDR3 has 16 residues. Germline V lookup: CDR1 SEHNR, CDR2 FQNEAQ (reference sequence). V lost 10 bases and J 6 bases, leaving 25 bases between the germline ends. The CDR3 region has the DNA TGTGCCACGCAAGGGGCGGGGACCTTTGGTGGCAATGAGCAGTTCTTC. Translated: CATQGAGTFGGNEQFF. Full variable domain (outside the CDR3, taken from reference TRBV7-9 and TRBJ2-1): DTGVSQNPRHKITKRGQNVTFRCDPISEHNRLYWYRQTLGQGPEFLTYFQNEAQLEKSRLLSDRFSAERPKGSFSTLEIQRTEQGDSAMYLCATQGAGTFGGNEQFFGPGTRLTVL.

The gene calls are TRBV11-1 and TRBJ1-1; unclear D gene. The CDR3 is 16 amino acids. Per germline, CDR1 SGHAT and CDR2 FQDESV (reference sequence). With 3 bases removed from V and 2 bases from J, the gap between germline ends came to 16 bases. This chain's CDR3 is CASSFGLGGRNTEAFF. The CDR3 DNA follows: TGTGCCAGCAGCTTCGGGTTAGGAGGGAGAAACACTGAAGCTTTCTTT.

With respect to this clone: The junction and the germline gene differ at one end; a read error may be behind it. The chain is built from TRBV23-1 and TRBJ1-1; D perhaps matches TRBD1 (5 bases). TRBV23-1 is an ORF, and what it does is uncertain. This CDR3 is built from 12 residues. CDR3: CASVPSRRGIVF. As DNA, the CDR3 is TGCGCCAGCGTCCCCTCGAGGCGGGGGATCGTCTTT.

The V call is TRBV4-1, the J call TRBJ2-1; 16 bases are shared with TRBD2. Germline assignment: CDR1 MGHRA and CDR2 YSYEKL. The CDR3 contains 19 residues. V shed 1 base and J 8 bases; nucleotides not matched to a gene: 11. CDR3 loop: CASSQAGTSGGARGHEQFF. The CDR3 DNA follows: TGCGCCAGCAGCCAAGCCGGGACTAGCGGGGGGGCCCGGGGCCATGAGCAGTTCTTC.

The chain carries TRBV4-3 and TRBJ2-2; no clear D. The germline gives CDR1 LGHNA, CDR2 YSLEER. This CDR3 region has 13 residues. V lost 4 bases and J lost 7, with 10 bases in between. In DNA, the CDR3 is TGCGCCAGCAGCCTACAGCCCGGCGGGGAGCTGTTTTTT. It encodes CASSLQPGGELFF.

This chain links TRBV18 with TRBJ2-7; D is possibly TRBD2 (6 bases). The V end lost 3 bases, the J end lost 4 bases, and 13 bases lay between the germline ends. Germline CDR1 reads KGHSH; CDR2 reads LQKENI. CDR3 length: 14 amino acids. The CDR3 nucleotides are TGTGCCAGCTCACCGCGGGACGGACTTTACGAGCAGTACTTC. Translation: CASSPRDGLYEQYF.

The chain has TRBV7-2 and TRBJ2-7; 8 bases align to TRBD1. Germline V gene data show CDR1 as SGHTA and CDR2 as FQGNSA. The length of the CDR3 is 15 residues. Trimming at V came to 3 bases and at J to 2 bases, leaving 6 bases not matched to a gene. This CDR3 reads CASSFRQGSPYEQYF. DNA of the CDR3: TGTGCCAGCAGCTTCCGACAGGGGAGTCCCTACGAGCAGTACTTC.

The CDR3 loop is CATSTSGRGGEQFF. Here the CDR3 DNA reads TGTGCCACTTCAACTAGCGGGAGGGGAGGTGAGCAGTTCTTC. V gene TRBV19 combines with J gene TRBJ2-1; 13 bases line up with TRBD2. V shed 10 bases and J 9 bases; nucleotides not matched to a gene: 9. Germline CDR1 is LNHDA and CDR2 is SQIVND (reference sequence). This CDR3 has 14 amino acids.

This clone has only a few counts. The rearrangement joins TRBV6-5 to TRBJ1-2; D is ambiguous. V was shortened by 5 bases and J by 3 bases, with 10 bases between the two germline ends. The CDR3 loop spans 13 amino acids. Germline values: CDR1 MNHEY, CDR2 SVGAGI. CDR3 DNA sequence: TGTGCCAGCAGTACTGACGGGGACTATGGCTACACCTTC. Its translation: CASSTDGDYGYTF.

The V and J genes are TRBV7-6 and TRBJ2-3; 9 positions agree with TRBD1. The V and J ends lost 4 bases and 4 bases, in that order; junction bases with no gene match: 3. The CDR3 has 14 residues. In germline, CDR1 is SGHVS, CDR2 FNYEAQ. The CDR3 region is CASSSGQGADTQYF. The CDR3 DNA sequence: TGTGCCAGCAGCTCGGGACAGGGCGCAGATACGCAGTATTTT.

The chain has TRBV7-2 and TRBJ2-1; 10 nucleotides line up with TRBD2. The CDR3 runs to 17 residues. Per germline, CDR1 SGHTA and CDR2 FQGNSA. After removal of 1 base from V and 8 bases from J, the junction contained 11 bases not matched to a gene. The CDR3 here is CASSLGAPAGGLDEQFF. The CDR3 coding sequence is TGTGCCAGCAGCTTAGGGGCTCCAGCGGGAGGGTTGGATGAGCAGTTCTTC.

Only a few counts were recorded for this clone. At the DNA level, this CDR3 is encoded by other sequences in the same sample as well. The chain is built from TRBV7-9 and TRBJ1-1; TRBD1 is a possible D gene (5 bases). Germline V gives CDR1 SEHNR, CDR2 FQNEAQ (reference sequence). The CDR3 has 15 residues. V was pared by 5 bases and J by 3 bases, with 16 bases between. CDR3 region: CASSPWGGGDTEAFF. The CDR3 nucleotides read TGTGCCAGCAGCCCGTGGGGGGGAGGGGACACTGAAGCTTTCTTT.

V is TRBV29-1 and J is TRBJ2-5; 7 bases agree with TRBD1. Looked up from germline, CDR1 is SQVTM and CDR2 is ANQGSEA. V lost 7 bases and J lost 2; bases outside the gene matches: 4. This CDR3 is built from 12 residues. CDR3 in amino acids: CSARTGQETQYF. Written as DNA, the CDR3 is TGCAGCGCCCGGACAGGTCAAGAGACCCAGTACTTC.

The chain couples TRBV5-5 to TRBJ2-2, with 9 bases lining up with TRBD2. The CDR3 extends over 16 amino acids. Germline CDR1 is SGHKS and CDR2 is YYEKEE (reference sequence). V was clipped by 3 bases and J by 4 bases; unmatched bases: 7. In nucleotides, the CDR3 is TGTGCCAGCAGCTCCGTAGCGGGAGTGGGCACCGGGGAGCTGTTTTTT. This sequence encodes CASSSVAGVGTGELFF.